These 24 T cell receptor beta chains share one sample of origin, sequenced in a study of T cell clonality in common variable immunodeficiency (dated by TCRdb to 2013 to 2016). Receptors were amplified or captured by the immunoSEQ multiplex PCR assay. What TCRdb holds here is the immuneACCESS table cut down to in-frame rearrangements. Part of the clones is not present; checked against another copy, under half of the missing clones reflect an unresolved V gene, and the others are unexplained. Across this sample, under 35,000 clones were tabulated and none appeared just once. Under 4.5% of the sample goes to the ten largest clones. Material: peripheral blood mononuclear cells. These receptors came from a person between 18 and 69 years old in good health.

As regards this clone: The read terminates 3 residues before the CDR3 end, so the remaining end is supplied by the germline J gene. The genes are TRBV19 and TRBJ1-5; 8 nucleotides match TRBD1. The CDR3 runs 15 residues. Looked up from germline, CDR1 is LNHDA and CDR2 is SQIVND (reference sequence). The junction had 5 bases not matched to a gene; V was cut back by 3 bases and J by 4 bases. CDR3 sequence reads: CASSMNRGSNQPQHF. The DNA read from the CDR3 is TGTGCCAGTAGTATGAACAGGGGGTCGAATCAGCCC.

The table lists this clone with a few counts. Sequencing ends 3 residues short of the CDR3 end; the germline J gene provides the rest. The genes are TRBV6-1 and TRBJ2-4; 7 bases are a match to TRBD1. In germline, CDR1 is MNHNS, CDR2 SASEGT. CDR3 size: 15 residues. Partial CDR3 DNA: TGTGCCAGCAGTGAAGCGACAGGGTCTAACTATGGT. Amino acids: CASSEATGSNYG. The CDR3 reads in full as CASSEATGSNYGQYF.

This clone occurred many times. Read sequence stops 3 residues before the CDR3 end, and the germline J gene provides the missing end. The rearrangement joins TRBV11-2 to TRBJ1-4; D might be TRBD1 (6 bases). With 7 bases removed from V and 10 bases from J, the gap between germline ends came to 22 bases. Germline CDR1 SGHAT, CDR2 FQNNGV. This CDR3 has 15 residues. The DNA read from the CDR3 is TGTGCCAGCACCCCGCTCGTACAGGGAGGTGGAAAA. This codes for CASTPLVQGGGK. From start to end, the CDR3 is CASTPLVQGGGKLFF.

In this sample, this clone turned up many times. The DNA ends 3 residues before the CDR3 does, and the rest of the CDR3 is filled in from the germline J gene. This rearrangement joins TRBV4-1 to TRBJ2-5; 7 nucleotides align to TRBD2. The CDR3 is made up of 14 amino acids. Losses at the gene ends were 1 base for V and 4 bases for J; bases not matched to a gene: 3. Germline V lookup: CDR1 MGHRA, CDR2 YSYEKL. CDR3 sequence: CASSQGTRGETQYF. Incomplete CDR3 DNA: TGCGCCAGCAGCCAAGGGACTAGGGGAGAGACC.

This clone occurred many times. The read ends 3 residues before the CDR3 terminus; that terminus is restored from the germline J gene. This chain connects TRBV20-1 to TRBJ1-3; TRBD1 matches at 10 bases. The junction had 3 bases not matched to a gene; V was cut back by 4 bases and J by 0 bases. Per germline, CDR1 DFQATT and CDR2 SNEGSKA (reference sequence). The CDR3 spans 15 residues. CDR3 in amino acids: CSATGTGDSGNTIYF. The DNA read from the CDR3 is TGCAGTGCTACCGGGACAGGGGACTCTGGAAACACC.

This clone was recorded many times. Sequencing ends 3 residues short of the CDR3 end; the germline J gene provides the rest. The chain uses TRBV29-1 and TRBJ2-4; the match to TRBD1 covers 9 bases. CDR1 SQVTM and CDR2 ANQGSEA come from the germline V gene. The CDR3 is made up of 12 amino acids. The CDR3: CSASQGALGQYF. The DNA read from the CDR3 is TGCAGCGCATCACAGGGGGCGTTAGGT.

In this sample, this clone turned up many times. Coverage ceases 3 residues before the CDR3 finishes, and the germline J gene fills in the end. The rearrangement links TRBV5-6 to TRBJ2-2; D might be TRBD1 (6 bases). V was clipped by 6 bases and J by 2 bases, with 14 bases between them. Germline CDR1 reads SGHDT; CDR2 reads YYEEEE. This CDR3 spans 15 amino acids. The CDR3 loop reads CASIPGHRNTGELFF. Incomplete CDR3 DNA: TGTGCCAGCATACCGGGACATAGAAACACCGGGGAG.

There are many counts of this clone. The DNA read from the CDR3 is TGCAGCGCCAGGCTAGCTGGCGCAGATACG. It yields the protein CSARLAGADT. The full CDR3 reads CSARLAGADTQYF. The chain is built from TRBV29-1 and TRBJ2-3, with D tentatively TRBD2 (5 bases). The read falls 3 residues short of the CDR3 end, and the missing part is taken from the germline J gene. The CDR3 sequence is 13 residues long. The germline CDR1 and CDR2 sequences are SQVTM and ANQGSEA. The V and J ends lost 7 bases and 4 bases respectively, with 15 bases between them.

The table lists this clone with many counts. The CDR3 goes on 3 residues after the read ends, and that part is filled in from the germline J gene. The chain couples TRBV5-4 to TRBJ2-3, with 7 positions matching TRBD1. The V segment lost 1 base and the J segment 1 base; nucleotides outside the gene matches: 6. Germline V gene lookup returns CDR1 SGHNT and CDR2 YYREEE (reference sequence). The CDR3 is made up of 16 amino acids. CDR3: CASSLLGQAGTDTQYF. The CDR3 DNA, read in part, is TGTGCCAGCAGCTTGCTTGGACAGGCGGGCACAGATACG.

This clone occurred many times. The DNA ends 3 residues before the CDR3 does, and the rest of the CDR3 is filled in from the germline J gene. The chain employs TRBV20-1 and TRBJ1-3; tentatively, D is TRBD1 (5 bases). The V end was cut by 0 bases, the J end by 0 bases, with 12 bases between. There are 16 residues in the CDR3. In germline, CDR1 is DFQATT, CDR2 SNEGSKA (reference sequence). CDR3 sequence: CSAREGGTSSGNTIYF. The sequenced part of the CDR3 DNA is TGCAGTGCTAGAGAGGGGGGGACTAGCTCTGGAAACACC.

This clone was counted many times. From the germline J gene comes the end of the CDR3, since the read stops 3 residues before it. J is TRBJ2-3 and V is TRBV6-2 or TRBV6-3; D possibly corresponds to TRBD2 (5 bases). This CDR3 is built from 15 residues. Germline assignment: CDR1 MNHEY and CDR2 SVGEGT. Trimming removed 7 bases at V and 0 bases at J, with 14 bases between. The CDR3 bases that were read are TGTGCCAGCATACCGCGGACTTCTAGCACAGATACG. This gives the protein CASIPRTSSTDT. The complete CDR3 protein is CASIPRTSSTDTQYF.

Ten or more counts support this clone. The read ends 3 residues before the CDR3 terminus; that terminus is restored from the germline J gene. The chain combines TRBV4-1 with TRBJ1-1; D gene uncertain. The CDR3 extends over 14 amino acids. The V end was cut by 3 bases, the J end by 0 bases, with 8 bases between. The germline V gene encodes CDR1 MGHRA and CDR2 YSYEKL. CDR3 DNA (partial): TGCGCCAGCAGCCATAAACACCTGAACACTGAA. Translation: CASSHKHLNTE. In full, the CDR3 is CASSHKHLNTEAFF.

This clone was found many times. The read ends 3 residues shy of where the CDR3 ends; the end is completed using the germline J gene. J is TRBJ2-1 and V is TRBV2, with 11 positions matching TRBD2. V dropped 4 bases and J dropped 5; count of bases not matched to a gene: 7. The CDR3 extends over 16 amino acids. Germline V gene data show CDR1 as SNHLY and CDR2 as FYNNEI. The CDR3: CASSGPSGLADNEQFF. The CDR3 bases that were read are TGTGCCAGCAGTGGGCCCTCGGGACTAGCGGACAATGAG. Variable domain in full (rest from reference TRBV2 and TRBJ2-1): EPEVTQTPSHQVTQMGQEVILRCVPISNHLYFYWYRQILGQKVEFLVSFYNNEISEKSEIFDDQFSVERPDGSNFTLKIRSTKLEDSAMYFCASSGPSGLADNEQFFGPGTRLTVL.

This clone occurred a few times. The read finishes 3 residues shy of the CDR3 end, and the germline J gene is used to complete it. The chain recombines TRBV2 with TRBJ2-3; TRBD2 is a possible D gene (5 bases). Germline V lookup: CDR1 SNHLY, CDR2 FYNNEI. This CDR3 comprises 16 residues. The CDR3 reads CASTSDYPSGEETQYF. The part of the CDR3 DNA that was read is TGTGCCAGCACCTCCGACTATCCAAGCGGAGAAGAGACG.

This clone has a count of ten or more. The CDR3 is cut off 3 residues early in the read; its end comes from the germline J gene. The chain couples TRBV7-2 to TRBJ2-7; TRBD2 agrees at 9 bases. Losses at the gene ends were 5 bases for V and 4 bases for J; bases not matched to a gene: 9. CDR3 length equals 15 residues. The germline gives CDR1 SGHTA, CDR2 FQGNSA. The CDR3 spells CASSPRAGGMYEQYF. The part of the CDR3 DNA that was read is TGTGCCAGCAGCCCCCGAGCGGGAGGAATGTACGAG.

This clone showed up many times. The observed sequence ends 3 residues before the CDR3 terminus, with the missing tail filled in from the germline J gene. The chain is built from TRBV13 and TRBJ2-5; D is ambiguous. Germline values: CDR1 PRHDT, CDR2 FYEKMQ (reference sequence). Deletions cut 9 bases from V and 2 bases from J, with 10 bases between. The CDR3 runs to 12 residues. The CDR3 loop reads CASRAPQETQYF. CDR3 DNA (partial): TGTGCCAGTCGAGCCCCACAAGAGACC.

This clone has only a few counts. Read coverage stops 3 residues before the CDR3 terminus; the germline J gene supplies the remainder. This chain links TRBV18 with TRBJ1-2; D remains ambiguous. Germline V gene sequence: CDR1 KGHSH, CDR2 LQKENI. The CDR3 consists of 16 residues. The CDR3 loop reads CASSPTQSSSYNDYTF. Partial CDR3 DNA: TGTGCCAGCTCACCAACCCAGAGTAGCTCCTACAATGAC.

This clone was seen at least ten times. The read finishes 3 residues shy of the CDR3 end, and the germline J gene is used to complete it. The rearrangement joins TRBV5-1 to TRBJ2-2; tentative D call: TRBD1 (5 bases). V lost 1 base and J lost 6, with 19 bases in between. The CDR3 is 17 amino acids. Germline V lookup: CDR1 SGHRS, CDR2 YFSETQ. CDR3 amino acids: CASSLSPIMLGAGELFF. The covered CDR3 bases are TGCGCCAGCAGCTTGTCACCGATTATGTTAGGGGCCGGGGAG.

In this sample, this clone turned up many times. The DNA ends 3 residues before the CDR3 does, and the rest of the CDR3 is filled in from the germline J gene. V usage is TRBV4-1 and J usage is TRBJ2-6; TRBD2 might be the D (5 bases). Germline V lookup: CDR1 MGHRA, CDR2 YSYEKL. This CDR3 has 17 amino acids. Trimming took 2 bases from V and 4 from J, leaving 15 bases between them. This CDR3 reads CASSQPSGLRGANVLTF. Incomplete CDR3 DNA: TGCGCCAGCAGCCAACCTTCGGGGTTACGGGGGGCCAACGTC.

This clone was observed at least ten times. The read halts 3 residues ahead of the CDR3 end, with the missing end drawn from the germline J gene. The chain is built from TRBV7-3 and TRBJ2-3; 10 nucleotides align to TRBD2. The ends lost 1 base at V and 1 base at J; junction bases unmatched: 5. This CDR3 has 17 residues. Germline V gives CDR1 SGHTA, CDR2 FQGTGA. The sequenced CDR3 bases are TGTGCCAGCAGCTTAAATTTAGCGGGGGGCGGCACAGATACG. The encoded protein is CASSLNLAGGGTDT. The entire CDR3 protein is CASSLNLAGGGTDTQYF.

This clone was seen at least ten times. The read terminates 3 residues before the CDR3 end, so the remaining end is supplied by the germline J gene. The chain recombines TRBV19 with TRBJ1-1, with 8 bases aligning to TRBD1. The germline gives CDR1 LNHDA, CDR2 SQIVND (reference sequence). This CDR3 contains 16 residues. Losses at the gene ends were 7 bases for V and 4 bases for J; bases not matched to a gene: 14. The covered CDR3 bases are TGTGCCAGTACCATGGGCGCAGGGGGCGTGCGCACTGAA. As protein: CASTMGAGGVRTE. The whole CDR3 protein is CASTMGAGGVRTEAFF. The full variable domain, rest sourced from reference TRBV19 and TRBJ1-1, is DGGITQSPKYLFRKEGQNVTLSCEQNLNHDAMYWYRQDPGQGLRLIYYSQIVNDFQKGDIAEGYSVSREKKESFPLTVTSAQKNPTAFYLCASTMGAGGVRTEAFFGQGTRLTVV.

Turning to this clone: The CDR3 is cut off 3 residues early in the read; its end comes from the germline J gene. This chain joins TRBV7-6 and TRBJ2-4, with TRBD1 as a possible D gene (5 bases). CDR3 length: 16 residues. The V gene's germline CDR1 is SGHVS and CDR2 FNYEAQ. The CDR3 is CASSLEARVTNYGQYF. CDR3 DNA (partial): TGTGCCAGCAGCTTAGAGGCCAGGGTAACTAACTATGGT.

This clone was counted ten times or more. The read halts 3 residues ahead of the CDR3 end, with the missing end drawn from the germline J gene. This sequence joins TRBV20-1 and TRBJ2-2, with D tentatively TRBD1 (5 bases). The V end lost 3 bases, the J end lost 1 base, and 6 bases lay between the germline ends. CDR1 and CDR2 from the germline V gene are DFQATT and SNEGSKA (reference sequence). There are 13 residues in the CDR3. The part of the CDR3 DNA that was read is TGCAGTGCTAGCAGGGTGAACACCGGGGAG. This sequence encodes CSASRVNTGE. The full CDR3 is CSASRVNTGELFF.

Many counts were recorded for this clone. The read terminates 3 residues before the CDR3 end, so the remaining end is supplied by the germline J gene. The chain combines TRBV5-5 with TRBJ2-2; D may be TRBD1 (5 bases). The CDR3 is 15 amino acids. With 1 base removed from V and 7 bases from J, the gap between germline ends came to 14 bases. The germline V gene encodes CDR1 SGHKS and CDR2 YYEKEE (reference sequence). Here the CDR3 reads CASSLLAGYLGELFF. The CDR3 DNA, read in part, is TGTGCCAGCAGCTTGTTGGCAGGGTATCTCGGGGAG.